This T cell receptor beta chain was retrieved from a study of blood T cells in healthy people across ages. About this clonotype itself: A junction boundary mismatches the germline segment, possibly from a read error.

The second PCR ran about 6 to 11 cycles with a sample-barcoded 5' primer and J-beta primers. MiXCR, applied by TCRdb to the 5' RACE reads, yields one record per CDR3 protein. In the table there are 1.5 million to 1.9 million distinct CDR3 sequences, roughly 43% of which are singletons. Germline loops: CDR1 SGHRS, CDR2 YFSETQ. The CDR3 runs to 15 residues. The receptor was derived from a woman aged 18-30 years in good health. Material: blood. The chain links TRBV5-1 to TRBJ2-3; D unresolved. The CDR3 DNA reads as TGCGCCGGCAGCTTGGCCGTCCAGGGCACAGATACGCAGTATTTT. Translated, it gives CAGSLAVQGTDTQYF.